This T cell receptor beta chain was recovered during a study of a mutant IDH1 vaccine in newly diagnosed glioma. On the study more broadly: Once 4-6 weeks had passed after radiotherapy alone, vaccination started, or it started with temozolomide cycles. Treatment recipients were approximately 60% male and around 40% female, and their mean age was around 40 years.

The table came from immunoSEQ multiplex PCR; TCRdb's copy has only in-frame clones and leaves some out. The table lists over 30,000 clones, about 56% of them singletons. The V segment lost 4 bases and the J segment 2 bases; nucleotides outside the gene matches: 3. The germline V gene has CDR1 SGHRS and CDR2 YFSETQ. The CDR3 extends over 17 amino acids. The time point is: week 5, during vaccination. In the vaccine, a single dose held 300 ug of the mutant IDH1 20-mer peptide, along with topical imiquimod. This clone was detected only a few times. Its target is not known. Sequenced material: PBMCs, taken from a glioma patient whose treatment included an IDH1 peptide vaccine. V usage is TRBV5-1 and J usage is TRBJ2-6, with 13 nucleotides matching TRBD2. The TCR sequence derives from a woman younger than 30 with glioma. The CDR3 bases are TGCGCCAGCAGCCCGGGACTAGCGGGGACTGGGGCCAACGTCCTGACTTTC. It yields the protein CASSPGLAGTGANVLTF.